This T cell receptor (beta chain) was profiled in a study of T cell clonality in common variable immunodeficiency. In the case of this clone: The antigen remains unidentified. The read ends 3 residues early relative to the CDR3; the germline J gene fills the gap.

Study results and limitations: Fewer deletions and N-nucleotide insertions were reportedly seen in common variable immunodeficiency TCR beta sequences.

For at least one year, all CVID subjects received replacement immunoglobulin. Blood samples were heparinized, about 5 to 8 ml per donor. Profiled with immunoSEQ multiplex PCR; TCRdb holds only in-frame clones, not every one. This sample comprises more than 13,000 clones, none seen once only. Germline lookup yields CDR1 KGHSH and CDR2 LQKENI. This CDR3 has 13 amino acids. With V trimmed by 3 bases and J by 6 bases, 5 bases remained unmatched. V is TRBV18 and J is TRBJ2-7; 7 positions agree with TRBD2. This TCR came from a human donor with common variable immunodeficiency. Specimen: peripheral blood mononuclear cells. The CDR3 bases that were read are TGTGCCAGCTCACCTCAGTGGGGGGGCGAG. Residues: CASSPQWGGE. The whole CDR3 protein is CASSPQWGGEQYF.